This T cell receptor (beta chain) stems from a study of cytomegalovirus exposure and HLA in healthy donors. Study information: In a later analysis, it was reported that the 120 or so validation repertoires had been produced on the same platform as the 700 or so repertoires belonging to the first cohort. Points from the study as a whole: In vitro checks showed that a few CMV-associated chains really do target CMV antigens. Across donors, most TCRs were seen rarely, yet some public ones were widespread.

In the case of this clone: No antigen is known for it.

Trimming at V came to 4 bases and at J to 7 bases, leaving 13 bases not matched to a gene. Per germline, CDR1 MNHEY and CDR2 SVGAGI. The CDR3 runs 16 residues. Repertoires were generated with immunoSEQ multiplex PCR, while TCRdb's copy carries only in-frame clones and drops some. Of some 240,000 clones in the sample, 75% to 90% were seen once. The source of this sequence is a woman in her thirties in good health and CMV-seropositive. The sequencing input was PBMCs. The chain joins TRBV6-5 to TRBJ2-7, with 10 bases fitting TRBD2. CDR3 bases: TGTGCCAGCAGTTCCCCTAGCGGGAGAGGGGTCCGAGAGCAGTACTTC. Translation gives CASSSPSGRGVREQYF.